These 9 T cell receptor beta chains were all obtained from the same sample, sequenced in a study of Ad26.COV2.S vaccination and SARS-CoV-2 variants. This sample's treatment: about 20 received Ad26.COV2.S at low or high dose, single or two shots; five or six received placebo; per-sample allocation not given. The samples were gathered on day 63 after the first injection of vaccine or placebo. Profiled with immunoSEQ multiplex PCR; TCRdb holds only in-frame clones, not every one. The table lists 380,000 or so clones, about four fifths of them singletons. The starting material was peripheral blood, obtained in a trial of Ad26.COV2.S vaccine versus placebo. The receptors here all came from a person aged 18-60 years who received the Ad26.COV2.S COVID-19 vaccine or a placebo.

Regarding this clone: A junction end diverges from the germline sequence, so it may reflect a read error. The CDR3 sequence is CASSFTNTQYF. In DNA, the CDR3 is TGTGCCAGCAGCTTCACAAATACGCAGTATTTT. This sequence joins TRBV11-3 and TRBJ2-3; D is ambiguous. The CDR3 length is 11 residues. Germline V gene lookup returns CDR1 SGHNT and CDR2 YENEEA.

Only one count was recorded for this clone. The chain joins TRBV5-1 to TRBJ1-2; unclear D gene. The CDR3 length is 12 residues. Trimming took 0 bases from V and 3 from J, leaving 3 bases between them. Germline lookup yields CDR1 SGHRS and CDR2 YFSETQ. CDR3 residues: CASSLGDYGYTF. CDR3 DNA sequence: TGCGCCAGCAGCTTGGGAGACTATGGCTACACCTTC.

CDR3 sequence reads: CASSQERGAWQGRNEQFF. The CDR3 DNA reads TGTGCCAGCAGCCAAGAGAGAGGGGCTTGGCAGGGAAGAAATGAGCAGTTCTTC. The V call is TRBV3-1 (or the pseudogene TRBV3-2), the J call TRBJ2-1, with D perhaps assigned TRBD1 or TRBD2 (5 bases each). This CDR3 has 18 residues. CDR1 LGHDT and CDR2 YNNKEL come from the germline V gene (reference sequence). The V end was cut by 0 bases, the J end by 7 bases, with 22 bases between.

The chain's CDR3 is CASSPRQGGGEETQYF. The CDR3 region has the DNA TGTGCCAGCTCCCCGAGACAGGGCGGCGGGGAAGAGACCCAGTACTTC. This chain uses TRBV18 with TRBJ2-5; D is possibly TRBD1 (7 bases). CDR3 length: 16 residues. Germline CDR1 is KGHSH and CDR2 is LQKENI. V was pared by 6 bases and J by 3 bases, with 20 bases between.

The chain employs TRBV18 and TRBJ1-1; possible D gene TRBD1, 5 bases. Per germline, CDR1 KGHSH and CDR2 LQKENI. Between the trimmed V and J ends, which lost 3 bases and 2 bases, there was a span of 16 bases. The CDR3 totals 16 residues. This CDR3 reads CASSPSSTGTNTEAFF. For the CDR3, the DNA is TGTGCCAGCTCACCTTCCTCCACGGGGACCAACACTGAAGCTTTCTTT.

As DNA, the CDR3 is TGTGCCTGGAGGTCCAAGTCTACCTGGGGTGAAAAACTGTTTTTT. This codes for CAWRSKSTWGEKLFF. The chain combines TRBV30 with TRBJ1-4; D uncertain. The V and J ends lost 3 bases and 7 bases respectively, with 18 bases between them. This CDR3 region has 15 residues. CDR1 and CDR2 from the germline V gene are GTSNPN and SVGIG (reference sequence).

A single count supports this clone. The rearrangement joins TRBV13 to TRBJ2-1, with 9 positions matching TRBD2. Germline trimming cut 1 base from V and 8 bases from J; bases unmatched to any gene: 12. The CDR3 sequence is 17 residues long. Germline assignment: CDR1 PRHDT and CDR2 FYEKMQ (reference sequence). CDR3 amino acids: CASSLALLGGREDEQFF. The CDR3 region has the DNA TGTGCCAGCAGCTTAGCCCTCTTGGGCGGGAGGGAGGATGAGCAGTTCTTC.

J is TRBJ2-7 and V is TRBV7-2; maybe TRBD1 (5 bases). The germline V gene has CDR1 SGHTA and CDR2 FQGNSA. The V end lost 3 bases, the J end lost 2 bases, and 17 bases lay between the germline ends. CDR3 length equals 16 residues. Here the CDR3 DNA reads TGTGCCAGCAGCTTCTGGGTTGCAGGGCCCACCTACGAGCAGTACTTC. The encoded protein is CASSFWVAGPTYEQYF.

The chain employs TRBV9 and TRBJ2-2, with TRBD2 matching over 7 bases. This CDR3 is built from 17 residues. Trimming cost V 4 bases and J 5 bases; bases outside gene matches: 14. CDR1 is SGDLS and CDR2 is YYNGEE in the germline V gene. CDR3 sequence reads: CASSTSGLLSLTGELFF. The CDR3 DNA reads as TGTGCCAGCAGCACTTCGGGACTACTGAGTCTAACCGGGGAGCTGTTTTTT.